This T cell receptor (beta chain) was documented in a study of T cell repertoires in cytomegalovirus infection. Looking at the study overall: CMV epitopes in the study were HLA-C-restricted (recently identified) and HLA-B-restricted (well studied). Through public TCR beta signatures, both CMV infection and matching HLA type were indicated. Regarding the study as a whole: The ex vivo response showed dominance by HLA-C-restricted CMV-specific TCR beta clonotypes. Carriers of CMV and the relevant HLA type were discriminated by public TCR beta frequency.

This clonotype was recorded a few times. The antigen is not known. Each CDR3 protein is one row after TCRdb ran MiXCR on the reads. The table lists roughly 160,000 distinct CDR3 sequences, approximately 21% of them singletons. Germline values: CDR1 LNHNV, CDR2 YYDKDF (reference sequence). The CDR3 runs to 15 residues. With V trimmed by 0 bases and J by 7 bases, 9 bases remained unmatched. The sample consisted of CD8+ T cells from cultured PBMCs, taken from culture after CMV antigen stimulation. The chain links TRBV15 to TRBJ2-7; 7 positions match TRBD1. The receptor was isolated from a human donor in good health (CMV status not recorded). Some clones in this sample may be carry-over from other donors' samples. The CDR3 is CATSRDQGESREQYF. The CDR3 region has the DNA TGTGCCACCAGCAGAGATCAGGGGGAGAGTCGGGAGCAGTACTTC.